Given below is one T cell receptor beta chain in context. Trimming removed 1 base from V and 1 base from J, with 9 bases in between. This CDR3 contains 14 residues. CDR1 SGHNT and CDR2 YYREEE come from the germline V gene (reference sequence). This sample was included in a study of OX40 agonist ivuxolimab in advanced cancers. Here immunoSEQ multiplex PCR was the method, and the copy in TCRdb shows in-frame clones only, minus some. Of 75,000 to 85,000 clones listed, around 86% were seen once; the top ten hold just under 0.25%. Material: CD4+ or CD8+ T cells sorted from blood, obtained in a trial of the OX40 agonist ivuxolimab. The receptor was derived from an adult with an advanced solid tumor such as melanoma, head and neck, liver or kidney cancer. The V gene is TRBV5-4, the J gene TRBJ2-7; D remains unclear. CDR3 nucleotides: TGTGCCAGCAGCTTGAGTCTAGATTCCTACGAGCAGTACTTC. Translated, it gives CASSLSLDSYEQYF. Full variable domain (remainder filled in from reference TRBV5-4 and TRBJ2-7): ETGVTQSPTHLIKTRGQQVTLRCSSQSGHNTVSWYQQALGQGPQFIFQYYREEENGRGNFPPRFSGLQFPNYSSELNVNALELDDSALYLCASSLSLDSYEQYFGPGTRLTVT.